This T cell receptor beta chain comes out of a study of T-cell memory formation after mild COVID-19. Study information: Largely donor-specific sequence clusters came from two donors. Findings of the study overall: A second wave of clones peaked on day 37, and their SARS-CoV-2 specificity went unconfirmed.

This clonotype was observed a few times. Its antigen is currently unknown. The CDR3 totals 15 residues. The V segment lost 4 bases and the J segment 3 bases; nucleotides outside the gene matches: 3. The germline V gene has CDR1 SGHVS and CDR2 FQNEAQ. Constant-segment-primed 5'RACE gave TCR alpha and TCR beta cDNA libraries with sample barcodes and UMIs. A single record per CDR3 protein comes from TCRdb applying MiXCR to the 5' RACE reads. This sample has 29,000 or so distinct CDR3 sequences, with 15% to 20% found just once. The clonotype was recovered from an adult who had mild COVID-19 (a few samples of this study predate the infection). Cell type and time point are not known. This sequence joins TRBV7-8 and TRBJ2-1; 10 nucleotides agree with TRBD2. The sequencing input was PBMCs or a T cell subset sorted from them (not recorded which). CDR3: CASSYTSGDYNEQFF. CDR3 nucleotide sequence: TGTGCCAGCAGCTATACTAGCGGGGACTACAATGAGCAGTTCTTC. Supplemented by reference TRBV7-8 and TRBJ2-1, the full variable domain reads GAGVSQSPRYKVAKRGQDVALRCDPISGHVSLFWYQQALGQGPEFLTYFQNEAQLDKSGLPSDRFFAERPEGSVSTLKIQRTQQEDSAVYLCASSYTSGDYNEQFFGPGTRLTVL.